This T cell receptor (beta chain) derives from a study of tumor and adjacent non-tumor tissue in lung cancer (dated by TCRdb to 2017 to 2018). Regarding the complete study: By cancer type, the cohort comprised under 15 adenocarcinoma patients, 2 squamous cell carcinoma patients and 1 small cell lung cancer patient. For each patient, one tumor sample and one normal lung sample were taken, giving approximately 33 paired specimens that underwent TCRbeta CDR3 sequencing. Sequencing produced 125,075,908 productive TCRbeta reads in total, an average of approximately 4.5 million reads per sample. The roughly 15 patients were aged about 30 to 76 years, included around ten men and 5 women, and had TNM stage I to III disease. The study compared bulk TCRbeta repertoires from lung tumor tissue and matched distant non-tumor lung tissue of more than 12 lung cancer patients.

In the case of this clonotype: The antigen this receptor binds is unknown. Base qualities are not recorded, but no much larger clone differs from it by a single base.

Library construction relied on multiplex PCR. TCRdb records Illumina HiSeq 2500 as the sequencer. TCRbeta libraries were built by three rounds of nested PCR using primers (Table S4), following protocols modified from ARM-PCR. Before sequencing, PCR products in the 200-500 bp range were cut out of the gel and cleaned up using the QIAquick gel extraction kit. Under the source paper's analysis protocol: Reads were cleaned using Trimmomatic, were merged into complete CDR3 sequences using FLASH, and were assigned to V(D)J germline segments using MiTCR. VDJtools was used to compute clonal diversity as the inverse Simpson's index. A read counted as productive if the sequence was in-frame and lacked a premature stop codon. The public sequencing data were trimmed at Q25 with fastp and processed into clonotypes with MiXCR by TCRdb, which kept only in-frame beta chains. CDR3 protein sequences are deduplicated, and each keeps its most common genes and DNA. These V and J calls are TCRdb output, not the study's own analysis. For this sample the table gives some 80,000 distinct CDR3 sequences, of which roughly 80% were detected only once. The ten largest clones capture approximately 51% of the sample.

There are 15 amino acids in the CDR3, from cysteine to phenylalanine inclusive. Just CDR3 DNA is preserved here, 45 bases in frame from base 1. The germline V gene encodes CDR1 SGHNT and CDR2 YENEEA. RNA was isolated from bulk unsorted tissue, and RNA quality was assessed with a NanoDrop ND-1000 and an Agilent 2100. For the normal lung samples, distant non-tumor tissue was collected more than 3 cm away from the tumor edge. Donors were newly diagnosed lung cancer patients admitted for thoracic surgery in China between August and November 2014, without prior chemotherapy. Patients who had received previous radiotherapy or chemotherapy, or who had another concurrent cancer, were excluded from the study. Pieces of surgical tissue measuring roughly 1-2.2 cm3 were kept in RNAlater solution and held at -80 degrees C until needed. Results and caveats for the whole study, not just this receptor: Only around 16 patients were in the cohort, and the authors stated that larger samples and more detailed clinical data are needed. The top 100 clones accounted for a significantly larger cumulative portion of the repertoire in normal lung than in tumor tissue. The sequencing platform is not named in the methods, and unique molecular identifiers are not mentioned. Significantly higher TCR diversity (inverse Simpson) was observed in tumor tissue than in normal lung tissue (approximately 430 vs 150, P = 0.0075, Mann-Whitney U test). Because peripheral blood was not sequenced, the blood TCRbeta repertoires of the lung cancer patients in the study went unexamined. TCR diversity was significantly higher in younger patients, and higher tumor TCR diversity was associated with shorter overall and disease-free survival.

The specimen was distant non-tumor lung tissue. Recombination connected TRBV11-3 to TRBJ2-3, and possibly TRBD1, on 5 matching bases. The closer fit of TRBJ1-5 to the DNA end suggests the J call may be wrong. This receptor was obtained from a man aged 55 to 70 with non-small cell lung cancer. The DNA reads as follows: TGTGCCAGCAGCTTACTAGCTCCTAGCACAGGTACGCAGCATTTT. It translates as CASSLLAPSTGTQHF.